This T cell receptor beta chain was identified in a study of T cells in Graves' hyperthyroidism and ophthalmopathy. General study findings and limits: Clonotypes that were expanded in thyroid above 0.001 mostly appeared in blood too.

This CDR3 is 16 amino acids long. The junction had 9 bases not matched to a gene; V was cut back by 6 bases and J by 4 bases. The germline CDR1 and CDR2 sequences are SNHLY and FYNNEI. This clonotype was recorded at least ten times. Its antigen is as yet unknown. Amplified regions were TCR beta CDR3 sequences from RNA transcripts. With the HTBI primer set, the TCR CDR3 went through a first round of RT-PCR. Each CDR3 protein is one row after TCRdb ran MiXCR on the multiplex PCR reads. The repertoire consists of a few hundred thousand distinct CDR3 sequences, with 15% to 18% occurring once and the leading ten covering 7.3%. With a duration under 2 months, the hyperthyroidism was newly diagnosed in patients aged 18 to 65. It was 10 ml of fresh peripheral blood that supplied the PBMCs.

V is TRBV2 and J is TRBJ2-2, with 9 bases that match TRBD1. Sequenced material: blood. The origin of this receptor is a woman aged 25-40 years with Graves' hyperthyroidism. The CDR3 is CASSERDRAGTGELFF. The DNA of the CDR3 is TGTGCCAGCAGCGAGCGGGACAGGGCGGGCACCGGGGAGCTGTTTTTT.